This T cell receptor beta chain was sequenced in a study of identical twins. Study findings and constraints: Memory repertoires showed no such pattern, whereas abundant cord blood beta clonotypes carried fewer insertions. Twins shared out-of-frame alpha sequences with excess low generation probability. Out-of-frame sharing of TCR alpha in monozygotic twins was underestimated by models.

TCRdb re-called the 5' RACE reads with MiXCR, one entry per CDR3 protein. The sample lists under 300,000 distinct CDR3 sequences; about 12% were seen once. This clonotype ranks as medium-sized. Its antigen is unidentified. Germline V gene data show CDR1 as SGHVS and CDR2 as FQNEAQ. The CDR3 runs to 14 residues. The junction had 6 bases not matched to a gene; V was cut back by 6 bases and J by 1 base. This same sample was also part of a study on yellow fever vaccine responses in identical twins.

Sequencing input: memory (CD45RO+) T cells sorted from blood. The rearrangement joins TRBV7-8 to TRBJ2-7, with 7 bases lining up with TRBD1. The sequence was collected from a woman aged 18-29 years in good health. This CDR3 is CASSLRDSSYEQYF. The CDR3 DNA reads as TGTGCCAGCAGTCTCCGGGACAGTTCCTACGAGCAGTACTTC.